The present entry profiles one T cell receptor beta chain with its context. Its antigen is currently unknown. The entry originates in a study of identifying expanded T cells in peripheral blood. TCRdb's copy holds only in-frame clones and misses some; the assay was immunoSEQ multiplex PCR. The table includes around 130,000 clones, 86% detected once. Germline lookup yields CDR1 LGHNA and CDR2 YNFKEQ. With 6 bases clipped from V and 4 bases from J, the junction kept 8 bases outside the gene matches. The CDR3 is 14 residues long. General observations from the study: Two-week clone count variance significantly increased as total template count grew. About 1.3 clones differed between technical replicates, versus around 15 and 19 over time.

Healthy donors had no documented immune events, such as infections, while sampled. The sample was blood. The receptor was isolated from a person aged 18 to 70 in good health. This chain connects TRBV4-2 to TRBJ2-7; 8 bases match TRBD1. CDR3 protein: CASSLDRGSYEQYF. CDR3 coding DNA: TGTGCCAGCAGTCTTGACAGGGGATCTTACGAGCAGTACTTC.